Listed here are 14 T cell receptor beta chains from one sample, sequenced in a study of identical twins. Via MiXCR, TCRdb re-called the 5' RACE reads, giving one row per CDR3 protein. The table lists roughly 200,000 distinct CDR3 sequences, around 6.9% of them singletons. This same sample was also taken into another study, of yellow fever vaccine responses in identical twins.

The specimen sequenced was memory (CD45RO+) T cells sorted from blood. All receptors derive from a woman younger than 30 in good health.

V and J are TRBV7-2 and TRBJ1-5; 7 positions match TRBD1. CDR1 and CDR2 (germline): SGHTA, FQGNSA. V dropped 5 bases and J dropped 3; count of bases not matched to a gene: 4. CDR3 length: 14 residues. CDR3 protein: CASSLTGDNQPQHF. The CDR3, as DNA: TGTGCCAGCAGCCTCACAGGGGACAATCAGCCCCAGCATTTT.

This clonotype has ten or more counts. The V gene is TRBV15, the J gene TRBJ2-5; possibly TRBD1 for D (5 bases). Germline V gene data show CDR1 as LNHNV and CDR2 as YYDKDF (reference sequence). CDR3 length: 15 residues. V lost 8 bases, J lost 0 bases, and 16 bases lay in between. The CDR3 spells CATAIISGNQETQYF. The CDR3 nucleotides are TGTGCCACCGCGATAATCTCAGGGAACCAAGAGACCCAGTACTTC.

This clonotype was found many times. The chain carries TRBV28 and TRBJ2-4; no clear D. The CDR3 is made up of 11 amino acids. CDR1 and CDR2 (germline): MDHEN, SYDVKM. Deletions cut 7 bases from V and 1 base from J, with 2 bases between. The CDR3 sequence is CASTAKNIQYF. The DNA for the CDR3 is TGTGCCAGCACGGCCAAAAACATTCAGTACTTC. The full variable domain, with the rest looked up from reference TRBV28 and TRBJ2-4, is DVKVTQSSRYLVKRTGEKVFLECVQDMDHENMFWYRQDPGLGLRLIYFSYDVKMKEKGDIPEGYSVSREKKERFSLILESASTNQTSMYLCASTAKNIQYFGAGTRLSVL.

The J gene is TRBJ1-1, the V gene TRBV29-1; the D is unclear. V was trimmed by 3 bases and J by 0 bases, leaving 11 bases between them. From germline, CDR1 is SQVTM and CDR2 ANQGSEA. The CDR3 spans 14 residues. The CDR3 loop is CSVDVVDMNTEAFF. In nucleotides, the CDR3 is TGCAGCGTTGATGTGGTAGACATGAACACTGAAGCTTTCTTT. Variable domain in full (rest from reference TRBV29-1 and TRBJ1-1): SAVISQKPSRDICQRGTSLTIQCQVDSQVTMMFWYRQQPGQSLTLIATANQGSEATYESGFVIDKFPISRPNLTFSTLTVSNMSPEDSSIYLCSVDVVDMNTEAFFGQGTRLTVV.

CDR3 in amino acids: CSARWGGAADTQYF. Written as DNA, the CDR3 is TGCAGTGCTAGGTGGGGCGGGGCGGCAGATACGCAGTATTTT. The V and J genes are TRBV20-1 and TRBJ2-3; perhaps TRBD2 as D (6 bases). This CDR3 contains 14 residues. Germline V gene sequence: CDR1 DFQATT, CDR2 SNEGSKA (reference sequence). Trimming cost V 3 bases and J 4 bases, with 14 bases left between them.

This clonotype has more than one count but fewer than ten. CDR3 sequence: CASTALGGDQPQHF. The DNA for the CDR3 is TGTGCCAGCACCGCCCTAGGAGGGGATCAGCCCCAGCATTTT. V and J are TRBV12-3 or TRBV12-4 and TRBJ1-5, with D possibly TRBD1 on 5 matching bases. The CDR3 loop spans 14 amino acids. Trimming stripped 7 bases from V and 5 bases from J, with 15 bases between.

V and J are TRBV4-2 and TRBJ2-3; no firm D call. Trimming pared 0 bases from V and 9 bases from J, leaving 10 bases between. Germline loops: CDR1 LGHNA, CDR2 YNFKEQ. This CDR3 region has 13 residues. The CDR3 region is CASSQEGSDTQYF. CDR3 nucleotides: TGTGCCAGCAGCCAAGAAGGGTCTGACACGCAGTATTTT.

The chain is built from TRBV3-1 and TRBJ2-7, with TRBD1 matching over 9 bases. Germline loops: CDR1 LGHDT, CDR2 YNNKEL (reference sequence). The V and J ends lost 1 base and 5 bases, in that order; junction bases with no gene match: 9. The CDR3 consists of 16 residues. The CDR3 DNA is TGTGCCAGCAGCCAAGGACCCGGGACAGGGTTCAACGAGCAGTACTTC. Encoded protein: CASSQGPGTGFNEQYF.

CDR3 residues: CASSLALWGSGPSYEQYF. In nucleotides, the CDR3 is TGTGCCAGCAGCTTAGCCCTTTGGGGTAGCGGGCCCTCCTACGAGCAGTACTTC. This chain joins TRBV7-2 and TRBJ2-7; TRBD2 matches at 7 bases. Germline loops: CDR1 SGHTA, CDR2 FQGNSA. V shed 0 bases and J 0 bases; nucleotides not matched to a gene: 11. CDR3 size: 18 residues.

This clonotype was seen many times. The chain uses TRBV18 and TRBJ2-5; TRBD1 or TRBD2 may be the D gene (5 bases each). The length of the CDR3 is 13 residues. Trimming removed 3 bases at V and 4 bases at J, with 9 bases between. Germline lookup yields CDR1 KGHSH and CDR2 LQKENI. The CDR3 region is CASSPGGGETQYF. The CDR3 region has the DNA TGTGCCAGCTCACCTGGTGGGGGAGAGACCCAGTACTTC.

Note on this clonotype: Being one base from a much bigger clone, this may be a read error. This rearrangement joins TRBV5-1 to TRBJ1-1, with D possibly TRBD1 on 5 matching bases. CDR3 length: 15 amino acids. Per the germline V gene, CDR1 is SGHRS and CDR2 is YFSETQ. As DNA, the CDR3 is TGCGCCGGCAGACCCTGGGGTGGGGCTGGCACTGAAGCTTTCTTT. Encoded protein: CAGRPWGGAGTEAFF.

This clonotype was found a few times. The chain couples TRBV18 to TRBJ2-7, with TRBD2 identical over 14 bases. The CDR3 length is 15 residues. From germline, CDR1 is KGHSH and CDR2 LQKENI. V shed 3 bases and J 6 bases; nucleotides not matched to a gene: 4. This chain's CDR3 is CASSPGLAGEVEQYF. For the CDR3, the DNA is TGTGCCAGCTCACCGGGACTAGCGGGAGAGGTCGAGCAGTACTTC.

There are many counts of this clonotype. The chain is built from TRBV20-1 and TRBJ2-5, with D perhaps matching TRBD1 (5 bases). This CDR3 is built from 12 residues. Germline V lookup: CDR1 DFQATT, CDR2 SNEGSKA (reference sequence). The V end lost 1 base, the J end lost 5 bases, and 8 bases lay between the germline ends. CDR3 region: CSARVRAETQYF. The CDR3 bases are TGCAGTGCTAGAGTCAGGGCGGAGACCCAGTACTTC.

This clonotype was recorded a few times. The chain uses TRBV27 and TRBJ2-6; tentatively, D is TRBD1 (6 bases). Germline lookup yields CDR1 MNHEY and CDR2 SMNVEV (reference sequence). Trimming cost V 3 bases and J 1 base, with 10 bases left between them. CDR3 length equals 16 residues. The CDR3 loop is CASSFRGPSGANVLTF. The CDR3 nucleotides read TGTGCCAGCAGTTTCAGGGGCCCGTCTGGGGCCAACGTCCTGACTTTC.